This entry lists 10 T cell receptor beta chains sequenced from one sample in a study of T cell repertoires in cytomegalovirus infection. For these TCRs, the target antigens are not known. Via MiXCR, TCRdb re-called the reads, giving one row per CDR3 protein. The data show 250,000 to 300,000 distinct CDR3 sequences, around 20% seen once. The source material was cultured PBMCs, sampled from culture after CMV antigen stimulation. These receptors all stem from a human donor in good health (CMV status not recorded). Some clones in this sample may be carry-over from other donors' samples.

The chain couples TRBV12-3 or TRBV12-4 to TRBJ1-2; 7 bases fit TRBD1. The CDR3 covers 16 residues. V was pared by 7 bases and J by 6 bases, with 17 bases of the junction left unmatched. The CDR3 DNA follows: TGTGCCAGCATTCCAACCCGACAGGGAGGATCGAATGGCTACACCTTC. Protein sequence: CASIPTRQGGSNGYTF.

The CDR3 DNA follows: TGTGCCAGTAGTACCCGGACTAGCGGGAGCTCCTACAATGAGCAGTTCTTC. Its protein product is CASSTRTSGSSYNEQFF. V and J are TRBV19 and TRBJ2-1, with TRBD2 matching 13 bases. Germline V lookup: CDR1 LNHDA, CDR2 SQIVND (reference sequence). The CDR3 covers 17 residues. V lost 4 bases to trimming and J lost 0 bases; unmatched junction nucleotides: 3.

The chain links TRBV7-3 to TRBJ1-6, with 7 bases that match TRBD1. With V trimmed by 3 bases and J by 9 bases, 2 bases remained unmatched. The CDR3 has 13 residues. The germline V gene encodes CDR1 SGHTA and CDR2 FQGTGA. This CDR3 reads CASSFRQGSPLHF. The CDR3 region has the DNA TGTGCCAGCAGCTTTAGACAGGGTTCACCCCTCCACTTT.

This clonotype was seen repeatedly, ten times or more. The V call is TRBV7-2, the J call TRBJ1-1; no clear D gene. The CDR3 runs 11 residues. V was shortened by 3 bases and J by 8 bases, with 7 bases between the two germline ends. CDR1 is SGHTA and CDR2 is FQGNSA in the germline V gene. CDR3: CASSLGKEAFF. The CDR3 DNA follows: TGTGCCAGCAGCTTGGGGAAGGAAGCTTTCTTT.

This clonotype has a handful of counts. The chain combines TRBV7-6 with TRBJ2-3, with 10 bases identical to TRBD2. The ends lost 4 bases at V and 4 bases at J; junction bases unmatched: 5. The CDR3 totals 15 residues. Germline CDR1 and CDR2: SGHVS and FNYEAQ. The CDR3 nucleotides read TGTGCCAGCAGCTCGTCTAGCGGGAGCCCAGATACGCAGTATTTT. Protein sequence: CASSSSSGSPDTQYF. The whole variable domain, remainder taken from reference TRBV7-6 and TRBJ2-3, is GAGVSQSPRYKVTKRGQDVALRCDPISGHVSLYWYRQALGQGPEFLTYFNYEAQQDKSGLPNDRFSAERPEGSISTLTIQRTEQRDSAMYRCASSSSSGSPDTQYFGPGTRLTVL.

The V and J genes are TRBV4-1 and TRBJ2-1; TRBD2 matches 16 bases. The CDR3 totals 20 residues. The germline CDR1 and CDR2 sequences are MGHRA and YSYEKL. Losses at the gene ends were 0 bases for V and 4 bases for J; bases not matched to a gene: 9. The CDR3 region has the DNA TGCGCCAGCAGCCAAGAACCGGGACTAGCGGGAGGGCCCGGGTACAATGAGCAGTTCTTC. The encoded protein is CASSQEPGLAGGPGYNEQFF.

This clonotype was counted ten times or more. This sequence joins TRBV7-2 and TRBJ2-5; D assignment may be TRBD1 or TRBD2 (7 bases each). CDR1 is SGHTA and CDR2 is FQGNSA in the germline V gene. This CDR3 is 15 amino acids long. The V gene lost 3 bases and the J gene lost 4 bases, with 15 bases spanning the gap. The DNA for the CDR3 is TGTGCCAGCAGCTTTCAGGGGGGGACGTTAGAGACCCAGTACTTC. Protein sequence: CASSFQGGTLETQYF.

This clonotype showed up just a few times. The CDR3 region is CASSLVSNEQFF. In nucleotides, the CDR3 is TGTGCCAGCAGCTTAGTAAGCAATGAGCAGTTCTTC. The chain joins TRBV7-8 to TRBJ2-1; D remains unclear. With 1 base removed from V and 6 bases from J, the gap between germline ends came to 4 bases. In germline, CDR1 is SGHVS, CDR2 FQNEAQ. This CDR3 comprises 12 residues.

DNA for the CDR3: TGTGCCAGCAGGACCTTAGCGGGAATGATTTATGAGCAGTTCTTC. As protein: CASRTLAGMIYEQFF. The chain combines TRBV7-2 with TRBJ2-1, with TRBD2 matching over 8 bases. Germline values: CDR1 SGHTA, CDR2 FQGNSA. This CDR3 is built from 15 residues. V shed 6 bases, J shed 8 bases, and the junction held 12 bases outside the gene matches.

This clonotype was counted between two and nine times. The chain is built from TRBV27 and TRBJ1-1; a possible D gene is TRBD1 (6 bases). Trimming pared 5 bases from V and 2 bases from J, leaving 15 bases between. The germline V gene has CDR1 MNHEY and CDR2 SMNVEV (reference sequence). CDR3 length: 15 residues. The CDR3 reads CASSRLGGVNTEAFF. CDR3 nucleotide sequence: TGTGCCAGCAGTCGACTAGGGGGGGTAAACACTGAAGCTTTCTTT.